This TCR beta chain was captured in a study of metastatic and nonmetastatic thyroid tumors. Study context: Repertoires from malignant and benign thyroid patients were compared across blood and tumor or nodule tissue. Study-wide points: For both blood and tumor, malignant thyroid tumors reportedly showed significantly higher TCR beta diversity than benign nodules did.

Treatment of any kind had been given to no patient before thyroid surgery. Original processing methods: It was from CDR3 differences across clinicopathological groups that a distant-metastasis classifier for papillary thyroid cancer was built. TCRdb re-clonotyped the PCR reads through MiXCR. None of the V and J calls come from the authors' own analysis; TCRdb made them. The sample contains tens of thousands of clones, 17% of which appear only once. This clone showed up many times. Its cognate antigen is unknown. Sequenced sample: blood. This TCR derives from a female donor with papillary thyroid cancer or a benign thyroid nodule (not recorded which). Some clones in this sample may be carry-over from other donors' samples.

CDR3 region: CASRPRTEETQYF. CDR3 sequence (DNA): TGTGCCAGCAGACCCCGGACAGAAGAGACCCAGTACTTC. V usage is TRBV28 and J usage is TRBJ2-5, with TRBD1 as a possible D gene (6 bases). Germline V gives CDR1 MDHEN, CDR2 SYDVKM. CDR3 length: 13 residues. V shed 6 bases and J shed 3 bases, with 11 bases lying between them. Full variable domain (missing parts from reference TRBV28 and TRBJ2-5): DVKVTQSSRYLVKRTGEKVFLECVQDMDHENMFWYRQDPGLGLRLIYFSYDVKMKEKGDIPEGYSVSREKKERFSLILESASTNQTSMYLCASRPRTEETQYFGPGTRLLVL.